These T cell receptor beta chains were read from a single sample in a study of cytomegalovirus exposure and HLA in healthy donors. Assay used: immunoSEQ multiplex PCR; TCRdb lists only in-frame clones, some missing. This table has about 110,000 clones, about 70% appearing once. The sample consisted of PBMCs. Receptors originate from a woman aged 50 to 65 in good health and CMV-seropositive. Both conserved end residues are part of each CDR3. Fields, in order: CDR3 length, V gene, clone size, J gene, CDR3 protein. Part of the rows lack a size; the others show once, few, many or a class for expanded clones.

>16|TRBV6-5|NA|TRBJ2-7
CASSYSRTGLTYEQYF
>14|TRBV27|NA|TRBJ1-5
CASNPTRGGQPQHF
>14|TRBV28|NA|TRBJ1-6
CASSLQGRNSPLHF
>15|TRBV25-1|once|NA
CASSGIQGNKDEQYF
>11|TRBV29-1|many|TRBJ1-2
CSAGQGVGYTF
>16|TRBV29-1|NA|TRBJ2-2
CSVGPSGGRYTGELFF
>15|TRBV2|NA|TRBJ2-7
CASSEGTRVMGEQYF
>15|TRBV6-5|NA|TRBJ2-7
CASSYSTGSSYEQYF
>15|TRBV7-3|NA|TRBJ2-3
CASSLNVGGTDTQYF
>14|TRBV6-5|once|TRBJ1-3
CASSTGTDGNTIYF
>15|TRBV7-6|few|TRBJ1-4
CASSLNSPSNEKLFF
>15|TRBV9|few|TRBJ2-2
CASSASGGDTGELFF
>15|TRBV6-5|NA|TRBJ2-1
CASSYWDTGNNEQFF
>12|TRBV29-1|once|TRBJ1-2
CSVKGQGHGYTF
>16|TRBV7-2|NA|TRBJ1-5
CASSLAQGAVNQPQHF
>15|TRBV29-1|NA|TRBJ1-2
CSVEGTTGLDYGYTF
>14|TRBV14|NA|TRBJ2-5
CASSNNRGQETQYF
>17|TRBV7-3|NA|TRBJ2-1
CASSLTTGTGGDGEQFF
>15|TRBV29-1|NA|TRBJ1-1
CSVIGTGGGNTEAFF
>15|TRBV5-1|many|TRBJ2-2
CASSLMERNTGELFF
>16|TRBV2|few|TRBJ1-6
CASSDEGAVNNSPLHF
>14|TRBV27|NA|TRBJ2-7
CATSSGTGGYEQYF
>13|TRBV5-1|few|TRBJ1-5
CASSRGSNQPQHF
>15|TRBV4-1|NA|TRBJ1-2
CASSPSGQEDYGYTF
>15|TRBV18|NA|TRBJ1-5
CASSPLGGSNQPQHF
>16|TRBV6-1|NA|TRBJ1-4
CASSGGQGFINEKLFF
>12|TRBV7-2|NA|TRBJ1-2
CASSWGQGSYTF
>15|TRBV4-2|few|TRBJ2-1
CASSQGLAGVNEQFF
>17|TRBV9|once|TRBJ2-3
CASSVLAGGLNTDTQYF
>15|TRBV29-1|NA|NA
CSVGKARSTGYEQYF
>16|TRBV6-1|NA|TRBJ1-1
CASSVIGGTIGAEAFF
>14|TRBV2|NA|TRBJ1-6
CASRGKGEDSPLHF
>19|TRBV14|NA|NA
CASSQYRGLPLENTGELFF
>20|TRBV2|NA|TRBJ1-5
CASRGTPGTGWLILGQPQHF
>19|TRBV7-3|NA|TRBJ2-1
CASSSRGLAGGHSYNEQFF
>15|TRBV7-9|NA|TRBJ2-1
CASRGGVGLYNEQFF
>11|TRBV13|NA|TRBJ2-3
CASSSTDTQYF
>13|TRBV2|few|TRBJ1-1
CASSLTGNTEAFF
>16|TRBV19|NA|NA
CASTMGRETGPHEQYF
>14|TRBV28|NA|TRBJ1-3
CASTHPSSGNTIYF
>13|TRBV15|NA|TRBJ1-2
CATSGGQRYGYTF